The sequence of this T cell receptor beta chain was determined in a study of human T cells and chemical hapten exposure. Each CDR3 protein is one row after TCRdb ran MiXCR on the RACE reads. This table has about 34,000 distinct CDR3 sequences, around a tenth appearing once. Trimming removed 6 bases at V and 0 bases at J, with 12 bases between. Per germline, CDR1 MNHNY and CDR2 SVGAGI (reference sequence). The CDR3 is 14 amino acids. Described time point: pre-sensitization, week 0. As for treatment: therapeutic diphenylcyclopropenone sensitization with weekly scalp DPC. The starting material, unfractionated whole blood, was used for total RNA extraction.

This material consisted of whole blood, taken in connection with sensitization to the hapten diphenylcyclopropenone (DPC). V gene TRBV6-6 combines with J gene TRBJ2-7, with D perhaps matching TRBD2 (6 bases). The TCR comes from a middle-aged man with alopecia areata. Some clones in this sample may be carry-over from other donors' samples. CDR3 region: CASSSAGSSYEQYF. The CDR3 region has the DNA TGTGCCAGCAGCTCCGCGGGGAGCTCCTACGAGCAGTACTTC.